This T cell receptor beta chain was recovered during a study of T cell repertoires in cytomegalovirus infection. Across the study: Public TCR beta signatures provided an indication of both CMV infection and a matching HLA type. Study results and limitations: Of the TCR beta families, the public ones yielded a cumulative frequency that identified carriers of CMV plus the relevant HLA. Predominance within the ex vivo response was attributable to HLA-C-restricted CMV-specific TCR beta clonotypes.

This clonotype was detected many times. As yet, its antigen is unknown. The CDR3 loop spans 15 amino acids. The germline V gene has CDR1 MDHEN and CDR2 SYDVKM. J lost 4 bases, V lost 7 bases, and 7 bases had no gene match. TCRdb re-called the reads through MiXCR, storing one row per CDR3 protein. The sample comprises about 300,000 distinct CDR3 sequences, about 9.2% of which are singletons, and around 2.4% rests with the top ten. This clonotype was sampled from a human donor in good health (CMV status not recorded). Some clones in this sample may be carry-over from other donors' samples. Sequencing was performed on PBMCs. The genes are TRBV28 and TRBJ2-3; TRBD1 aligns across 11 bases. DNA of the CDR3: TGTGCCAGCATAAAGGACAGGGGGCGCTCAGATACGCAGTATTTT. It codes for CASIKDRGRSDTQYF.